The source of this T cell receptor (beta chain) is a study of tumor and adjacent non-tumor tissue in lung cancer. Study-level points and caveats: Significantly higher TCR diversity was found in tumor than normal lung.

The library came from three nested PCR rounds adapted from ARM-PCR protocols. One entry per CDR3 protein, called by TCRdb with MiXCR from the multiplex PCR reads. The sample yields 90,000 to 110,000 distinct CDR3 sequences, roughly 80% seen once. The CDR3 spans 13 residues. Germline values: CDR1 SGHAT, CDR2 FQDESV (reference sequence). Trimming took off 5 bases at V and 13 bases at J, with 18 bases between the two ends. As to this clonotype: The antigen is not known.

The template was RNA from unsorted bulk tissue. Sequenced material: lung tumor tissue. This TCR came from a woman aged 55-69 years with non-small cell lung cancer. The J gene is TRBJ2-1, the V gene TRBV11-1, with D possibly being TRBD1 or TRBD2 (6 bases each). The CDR3 DNA is TGTGCCAGCAGCAGCCTAGGGGGGAGCGAACAGTTCTTC. This gives the protein CASSSLGGSEQFF.